This entry lists 27 T cell receptor beta chains sequenced from one sample in a study of blood T cell repertoires in COVID-19. Measured with immunoSEQ multiplex PCR; TCRdb has only the in-frame clones, and not every one. Of 140,000 to 150,000 clones in the sample, approximately 87% were seen once. Material for sequencing was peripheral blood. The receptors stem from a man in his fifties or sixties who had recovered from COVID-19.

The chain uses TRBV7-9 and TRBJ2-2; TRBD1 matches at 7 bases. Germline V gene lookup returns CDR1 SEHNR and CDR2 FQNEAQ (reference sequence). The CDR3 sequence is 16 residues long. The ends lost 8 bases at V and 2 bases at J; junction bases unmatched: 11. The CDR3 here is CASPTGSGENTGELFF. DNA of the CDR3: TGTGCCAGCCCGACAGGGAGCGGAGAAAACACCGGGGAGCTGTTTTTT.

The V call is TRBV5-1, the J call TRBJ2-5, with TRBD2 matching 7 bases. Germline V CDR1 and CDR2: SGHRS, YFSETQ. Unmatched junction bases numbered 8, after V lost 4 bases and J lost 5 bases. This CDR3 is built from 14 residues. CDR3 amino acids: CASSRQAGQETQYF. The DNA for the CDR3 is TGCGCCAGCAGCCGCCAAGCGGGGCAGGAGACCCAGTACTTC.

The chain is built from TRBV27 and TRBJ1-1, with D hard to call. CDR3 length: 13 residues. Germline V gene data show CDR1 as MNHEY and CDR2 as SMNVEV (reference sequence). V gave up 3 bases and J gave up 3 bases, with 8 bases separating them. The CDR3 region has the DNA TGTGCCAGCAGTTTTCAGTTCGACACTGAAGCTTTCTTT. Encoded protein: CASSFQFDTEAFF.

The DNA of the CDR3 is TGTGCCAGCAGCGTAGCTTGGGTGACCGGGGCCGGGGAGCTGTTTTTT. It yields the protein CASSVAWVTGAGELFF. The chain links TRBV9 to TRBJ2-2; D is perhaps TRBD2 (5 bases). The germline V gene encodes CDR1 SGDLS and CDR2 YYNGEE. V lost 0 bases and J lost 6, with 15 bases in between. This CDR3 comprises 16 residues.

This chain connects TRBV2 to TRBJ2-7; 7 bases match TRBD2. V gave up 7 bases and J gave up 3 bases; unmatched junction bases: 6. Per the germline V gene, CDR1 is SNHLY and CDR2 is FYNNEI. This CDR3 spans 13 amino acids. DNA of the CDR3: TGTGCCAGCACGGCCCAGCGGGACTACGAGCAGTACTTC. Residues: CASTAQRDYEQYF.

This clone was picked up a small number of times. This rearrangement joins TRBV2 to TRBJ1-2; 9 nucleotides agree with TRBD1. Germline CDR1 and CDR2: SNHLY and FYNNEI. The CDR3 is made up of 15 amino acids. V lost 7 bases and J lost 4; bases outside the gene matches: 10. The CDR3 nucleotides read TGTGCCAGCAATTCCCGGGACAGGGAAGCCTATGGCTACACCTTC. Residues: CASNSRDREAYGYTF.

The chain is built from TRBV5-5 and TRBJ1-3, with D unclear. The CDR3 has 12 amino acids. Trimming cost V 2 bases and J 4 bases, with 4 bases left between them. The germline V gene encodes CDR1 SGHKS and CDR2 YYEKEE (reference sequence). The CDR3 DNA reads as TGTGCCAGCAGCTTTGCGGGAAACACCATATATTTT. Amino acids: CASSFAGNTIYF.

The rearrangement uses TRBV7-9 and TRBJ1-1; the D is unclear. The germline V and J ends were trimmed by 3 bases and 0 bases, with 11 bases remaining between them. CDR1 and CDR2 (germline): SEHNR, FQNEAQ (reference sequence). The CDR3 extends over 15 amino acids. CDR3 nucleotides: TGTGCCAGCAGCTTGCGAGGGTTCGTGAACACTGAAGCTTTCTTT. Protein sequence: CASSLRGFVNTEAFF.

V gene TRBV3-1 (or the pseudogene TRBV3-2) combines with J gene TRBJ1-2; 10 positions agree with TRBD1. From germline, CDR1 is LGHDT and CDR2 YNNKEL (reference sequence). CDR3 length: 13 amino acids. After removal of 4 bases from V and 6 bases from J, the junction contained 2 bases not matched to a gene. The CDR3 bases are TGTGCCAGCAGCCCGGGACAGGGGCATGGCTACACCTTC. Translated, it gives CASSPGQGHGYTF.

The chain uses TRBV12-5 and TRBJ1-2; D is uncertain. CDR3 length: 13 amino acids. Germline-derived CDR1 and CDR2 are LGHNT and FRNRAP. The V end was cut by 6 bases, the J end by 2 bases, with 10 bases between. CDR3 loop: CASGPRINYGYTF. The CDR3 region has the DNA TGTGCTAGTGGCCCGCGGATAAACTATGGCTACACCTTC.

The chain joins TRBV10-3 to TRBJ2-1; perhaps TRBD2 as D (6 bases). Trimming shortened V by 0 bases and J by 6 bases, and 15 bases separated the two germline ends. The CDR3 runs to 16 residues. Germline lookup yields CDR1 ENHRY and CDR2 SYGVKD. CDR3 in DNA: TGTGCCATCAGTGAGTCAGGAGGGGCGGTGAGCAATGAGCAGTTCTTC. It specifies CAISESGGAVSNEQFF.

The chain combines TRBV16 with TRBJ1-1, with D unclear. This CDR3 has 14 residues. Germline loops: CDR1 KGHSY, CDR2 FQNENV. V was clipped by 0 bases and J by 1 base, with 6 bases between them. The CDR3 is CASSQSRQNTEAFF. DNA for the CDR3: TGTGCCAGCAGCCAATCGCGCCAGAACACTGAAGCTTTCTTT.

A single count supports this clone. The chain couples TRBV14 to TRBJ2-1; 9 nucleotides agree with TRBD1. Germline V gene sequence: CDR1 SGHDN, CDR2 FVKESK. The CDR3 consists of 15 residues. V shed 4 bases and J 8 bases; nucleotides not matched to a gene: 9. The CDR3 loop reads CASSRRQGVIDEQFF. CDR3 bases: TGTGCCAGCAGCCGCCGACAGGGGGTTATAGATGAGCAGTTCTTC.

This sequence joins TRBV19 and TRBJ2-2; D ambiguous. Trimming removed 3 bases from V and 7 bases from J, with 15 bases in between. The CDR3 length is 15 residues. Germline V gene data show CDR1 as LNHDA and CDR2 as SQIVND (reference sequence). Written as DNA, the CDR3 is TGTGCCAGTAGTATTTCGAAACTTGGTTACGGGGAGCTGTTTTTT. As protein: CASSISKLGYGELFF.

The gene calls are TRBV10-2 and TRBJ2-2; D is possibly TRBD1 (6 bases). Trimming left V 5 bases short and J 0 bases short, with 7 bases between. This CDR3 has 14 residues. Germline V gives CDR1 WSHSY, CDR2 SAAADI. The CDR3 DNA sequence: TGCGCCAGCAGTCGGACAGCGAACACCGGGGAGCTGTTTTTT. It translates to CASSRTANTGELFF.

This chain connects TRBV11-3 to TRBJ1-1, with TRBD1 matching over 8 bases. CDR3 length: 16 amino acids. Germline CDR1 reads SGHNT; CDR2 reads YENEEA. V gave up 1 base and J gave up 3 bases; unmatched junction bases: 7. The chain's CDR3 is CASSLGQGARDTEAFF. CDR3 nucleotides: TGTGCCAGCAGCTTAGGCCAGGGGGCTCGAGACACTGAAGCTTTCTTT.

The gene calls are TRBV5-1 and TRBJ1-1; D remains ambiguous. CDR3 size: 15 residues. Germline V gene data show CDR1 as SGHRS and CDR2 as YFSETQ. V was clipped by 2 bases and J by 0 bases, with 11 bases between them. CDR3 nucleotide sequence: TGCGCCAGCAGCTTAGAGGGCGGAATGAACACTGAAGCTTTCTTT. Amino acids: CASSLEGGMNTEAFF.

The V gene is TRBV5-6, the J gene TRBJ1-5; 7 nucleotides line up with TRBD1. V gave up 5 bases and J gave up 4 bases; unmatched junction bases: 15. Germline V CDR1 and CDR2: SGHDT, YYEEEE. The CDR3 has 17 amino acids. CDR3 protein: CASSYRQGRGWNQPQHF. Written as DNA, the CDR3 is TGTGCCAGCAGTTATAGACAGGGTAGGGGATGGAATCAGCCCCAGCATTTT.

This clone was observed once. This chain's CDR3 is CASSYSGGSVEQYF. In nucleotides, the CDR3 is TGTGCCAGCAGTTACTCAGGCGGGTCCGTCGAGCAGTACTTC. This rearrangement joins TRBV6-5 to TRBJ2-7, with D perhaps TRBD2 (5 bases). The CDR3 is 14 residues long. From germline, CDR1 is MNHEY and CDR2 SVGAGI. The V gene lost 0 bases and the J gene lost 6 bases, with 12 bases spanning the gap.

The CDR3 nucleotides are TGTGCCAGCAGCTTAGGCCTAATGGGGGCCACTGAAGCTTTCTTT. Protein product: CASSLGLMGATEAFF. The V gene is TRBV11-3, the J gene TRBJ1-1; tentative D call: TRBD1 (6 bases). CDR3 length: 15 amino acids. The germline V gene encodes CDR1 SGHNT and CDR2 YENEEA. The V gene lost 1 base and the J gene lost 4 bases, with 13 bases spanning the gap.

The V and J genes are TRBV5-6 and TRBJ2-5; 8 nucleotides line up with TRBD2. The CDR3 consists of 15 residues. Trimming removed 3 bases from V and 1 base from J; junction bases left unmatched: 5. Germline CDR1 SGHDT, CDR2 YYEEEE. DNA of the CDR3: TGTGCCAGCAGCTCCCCCACTAGCGGCCAAGAGACCCAGTACTTC. Residues: CASSSPTSGQETQYF.

The chain employs TRBV30 and TRBJ1-6; 7 bases agree with TRBD1. V trimming: 0 bases; J trimming: 14 bases; junction bases outside the gene matches: 10. CDR1 and CDR2 from the germline V gene are GTSNPN and SVGIG (reference sequence). The CDR3 sequence is 14 residues long. The CDR3 DNA is TGTGCCTGGAGTGTAACAGGACAGGCTTTGGCCCTCCACTTT. Translated, it gives CAWSVTGQALALHF.

The chain couples TRBV15 to TRBJ1-2; no reliable D call. Trimming shortened V by 0 bases and J by 3 bases, and 17 bases separated the two germline ends. There are 17 residues in the CDR3. Looked up from germline, CDR1 is LNHNV and CDR2 is YYDKDF (reference sequence). The DNA for the CDR3 is TGTGCCACCAGCAGAGATCTACTGACTTACCCCGACTATGGCTACACCTTC. Its protein is CATSRDLLTYPDYGYTF.

This chain uses TRBV30 with TRBJ1-4, with D perhaps TRBD1 (6 bases). Germline values: CDR1 GTSNPN, CDR2 SVGIG (reference sequence). The CDR3 totals 14 residues. V shed 2 bases and J shed 2 bases, with 9 bases lying between them. The CDR3 here is CAWSPDRTNEKLFF. The CDR3, as DNA: TGTGCCTGGAGTCCCGACAGGACTAATGAAAAACTGTTTTTT.

The gene calls are TRBV27 and TRBJ1-5, with no clear D. The CDR3 length is 15 residues. Between the trimmed V and J ends, which lost 7 bases and 3 bases, there was a span of 16 bases. CDR1 is MNHEY, CDR2 SMNVEV, per germline (reference sequence). The CDR3 protein is CASTPVGAANQPQHF. The DNA of the CDR3 is TGTGCCAGCACCCCGGTGGGAGCGGCCAATCAGCCCCAGCATTTT.

This clone came up a few times. The chain joins TRBV4-3 to TRBJ2-5; the match to TRBD2 covers 10 bases. With V trimmed by 2 bases and J by 4 bases, 16 bases remained unmatched. CDR1 and CDR2 from the germline V gene are LGHNA and YSLEER. The CDR3 runs to 19 residues. CDR3 loop: CASSQSLLSGGGHGETQYF. The DNA for the CDR3 is TGCGCCAGCAGCCAATCCCTTTTGAGCGGGGGGGGCCATGGAGAGACCCAGTACTTC.

The rearrangement links TRBV10-3 to TRBJ1-1, with a weak D call TRBD1 (6 bases). With 4 bases removed from V and 7 bases from J, the gap between germline ends came to 16 bases. CDR1 is ENHRY and CDR2 is SYGVKD in the germline V gene. The CDR3 extends over 14 amino acids. In DNA form, the CDR3 reads TGTGCCATCAGTGCTGGGGGCCCTTCTGATGAAGCTTTCTTT. Protein sequence: CAISAGGPSDEAFF.